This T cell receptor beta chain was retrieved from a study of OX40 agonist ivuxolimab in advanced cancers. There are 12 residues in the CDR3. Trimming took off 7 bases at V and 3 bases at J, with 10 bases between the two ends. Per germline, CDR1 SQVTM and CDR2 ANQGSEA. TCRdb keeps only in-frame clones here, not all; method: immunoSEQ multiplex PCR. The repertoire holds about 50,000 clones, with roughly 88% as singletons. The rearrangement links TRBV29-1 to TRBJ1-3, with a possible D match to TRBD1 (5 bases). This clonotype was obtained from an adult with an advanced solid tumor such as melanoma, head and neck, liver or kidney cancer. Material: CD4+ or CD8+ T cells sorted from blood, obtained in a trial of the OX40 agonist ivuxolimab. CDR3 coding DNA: TGCAGCGCCGGGACCAGTGGAAACACCATATATTTT. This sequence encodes CSAGTSGNTIYF.